The clone carrying this T cell receptor beta chain was found a few times. Its antigen remains unidentified. The junction departs from the called germline gene at one end, perhaps through a read error. MiXCR, run by TCRdb on the reads, gives a single entry per CDR3 protein. The table includes around 500,000 distinct CDR3 sequences, roughly 46% detected once. The data were obtained in a study of T cell repertoires in cytomegalovirus infection. At the level of the study: Both recently identified HLA-C-restricted and well-studied HLA-B-restricted CMV epitopes were used in the study. Signatures in public TCR beta sequences pointed to both CMV infection and matching HLA type. General observations from the study: Predominance within the ex vivo response was attributable to HLA-C-restricted CMV-specific TCR beta clonotypes. The cumulative frequency of public TCR beta families distinguished individuals who carried CMV together with the relevant HLA.

Germline CDR1 and CDR2: SGHTA and FQGNSA. The CDR3 length is 15 residues. The clonotype originates from a human donor in good health (CMV status not recorded). Some clones in this sample may be carry-over from other donors' samples. V gene TRBV7-2 combines with J gene TRBJ2-7, with 14 bases that match TRBD2. Source: cultured PBMCs, taken from culture after CMV antigen stimulation. DNA of the CDR3: TGTGCCAGCAGTCCGACTAGCGGGGGGGCCTACGAGCAGCACTTC. Translation gives CASSPTSGGAYEQHF.